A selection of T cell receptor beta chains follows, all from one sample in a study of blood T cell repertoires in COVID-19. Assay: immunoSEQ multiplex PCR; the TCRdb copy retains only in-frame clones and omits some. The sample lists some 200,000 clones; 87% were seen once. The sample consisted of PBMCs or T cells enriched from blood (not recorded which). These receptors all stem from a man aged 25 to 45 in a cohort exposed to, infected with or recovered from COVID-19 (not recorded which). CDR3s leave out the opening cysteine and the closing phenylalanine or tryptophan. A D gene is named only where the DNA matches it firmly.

CDR3aa: ASSLLPTRGYT; v_gene: TRBV27; d_gene: -
CDR3aa: ASSLGAVVTNEKLF; v_gene: TRBV28; d_gene: -
CDR3aa: ATKAGTPQGDEQF; v_gene: TRBV24-1; d_gene: TRBD1
CDR3aa: SASSSGSDEQF; v_gene: TRBV20-1; d_gene: TRBD2
CDR3aa: ASSFGTVYGYT; v_gene: TRBV5-6; d_gene: TRBD1
CDR3aa: SVTPRLSGGTDTQY; v_gene: TRBV29-1; d_gene: -
CDR3aa: ASSLTSQGNYGYT; v_gene: TRBV27; d_gene: -
CDR3aa: SVGSRAGGSYNEQF; v_gene: TRBV29-1; d_gene: -
CDR3aa: ASSLNLGAGGYT; v_gene: TRBV5-1; d_gene: -
CDR3aa: ASSFSDNYEQY; v_gene: TRBV11-2; d_gene: -
CDR3aa: ASSPGQGNSPLH; v_gene: TRBV5-1; d_gene: TRBD1
CDR3aa: ASTAWLIEDTGELF; v_gene: TRBV19; d_gene: -
CDR3aa: ASTTRPGNPHEQY; v_gene: TRBV28; d_gene: -
CDR3aa: ASSLYRGMATGELF; v_gene: TRBV5-6; d_gene: TRBD1
CDR3aa: ASSDKSYEQY; v_gene: TRBV9; d_gene: -
CDR3aa: ASSLLAGVPDTQY; v_gene: TRBV5-4; d_gene: TRBD2
CDR3aa: ASSQQGARTNEKLF; v_gene: TRBV2; d_gene: TRBD1
CDR3aa: ASSLSTGGNYGYT; v_gene: TRBV27; d_gene: TRBD1
CDR3aa: ASSIRGRPPYEQY; v_gene: TRBV19; d_gene: TRBD1
CDR3aa: ASSLITGMETQY; v_gene: TRBV5-4; d_gene: -
CDR3aa: ASSFERPGGAF; v_gene: TRBV5-1; d_gene: -
CDR3aa: ASSFPAVSYEQY; v_gene: TRBV28; d_gene: -
CDR3aa: ASTHSIGRAKKSYEQY; v_gene: TRBV27; d_gene: TRBD2
CDR3aa: ASSKLGRRTAYEQY; v_gene: TRBV5-6; d_gene: -
CDR3aa: ATSEEGTATNEKLF; v_gene: TRBV15; d_gene: TRBD1
CDR3aa: ASRLAGVRDEQF; v_gene: TRBV27; d_gene: TRBD2
CDR3aa: ASSPHRSGSFGELF; v_gene: TRBV5-5; d_gene: TRBD2
CDR3aa: ASSGQALPYQETQY; v_gene: TRBV2; d_gene: -
CDR3aa: ASSAGTGGADTQY; v_gene: TRBV6-4; d_gene: TRBD1